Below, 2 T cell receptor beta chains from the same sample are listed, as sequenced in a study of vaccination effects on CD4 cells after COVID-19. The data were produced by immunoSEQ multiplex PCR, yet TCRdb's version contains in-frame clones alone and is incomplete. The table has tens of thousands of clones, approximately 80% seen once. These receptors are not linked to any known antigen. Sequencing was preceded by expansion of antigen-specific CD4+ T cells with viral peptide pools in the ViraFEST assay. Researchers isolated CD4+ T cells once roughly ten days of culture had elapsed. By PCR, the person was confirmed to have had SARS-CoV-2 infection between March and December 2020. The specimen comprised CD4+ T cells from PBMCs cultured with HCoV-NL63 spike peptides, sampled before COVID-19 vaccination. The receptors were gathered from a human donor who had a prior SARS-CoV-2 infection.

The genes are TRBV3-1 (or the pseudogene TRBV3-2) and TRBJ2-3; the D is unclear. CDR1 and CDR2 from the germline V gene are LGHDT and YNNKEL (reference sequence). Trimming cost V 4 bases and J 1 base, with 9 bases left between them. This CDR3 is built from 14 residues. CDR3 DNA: TGTGCCAGCAGCCGAGTGGACCGCACAGATACGCAGTATTTT. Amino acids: CASSRVDRTDTQYF.

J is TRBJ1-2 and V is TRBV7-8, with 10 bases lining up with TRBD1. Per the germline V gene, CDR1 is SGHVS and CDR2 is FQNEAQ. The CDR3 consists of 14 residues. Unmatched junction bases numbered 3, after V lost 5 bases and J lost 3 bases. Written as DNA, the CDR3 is TGTGCCAGCAGCCGGGACAGGGGCTACTATGGCTACACCTTC. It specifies CASSRDRGYYGYTF.